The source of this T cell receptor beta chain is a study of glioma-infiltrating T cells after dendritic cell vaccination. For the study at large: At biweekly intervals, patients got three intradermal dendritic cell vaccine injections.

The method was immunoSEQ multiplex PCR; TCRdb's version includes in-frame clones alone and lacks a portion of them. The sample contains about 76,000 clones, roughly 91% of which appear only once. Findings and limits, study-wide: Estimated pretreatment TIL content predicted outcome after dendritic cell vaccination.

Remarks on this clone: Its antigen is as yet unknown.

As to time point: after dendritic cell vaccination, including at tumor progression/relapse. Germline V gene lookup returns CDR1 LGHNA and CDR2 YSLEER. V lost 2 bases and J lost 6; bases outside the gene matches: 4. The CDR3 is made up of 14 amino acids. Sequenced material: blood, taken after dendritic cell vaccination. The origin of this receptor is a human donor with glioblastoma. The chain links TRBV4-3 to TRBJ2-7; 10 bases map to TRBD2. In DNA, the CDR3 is TGCGCCAGCAGCCAACAGCGGGAGGGCGGCGAGCAGTACTTC. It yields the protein CASSQQREGGEQYF.